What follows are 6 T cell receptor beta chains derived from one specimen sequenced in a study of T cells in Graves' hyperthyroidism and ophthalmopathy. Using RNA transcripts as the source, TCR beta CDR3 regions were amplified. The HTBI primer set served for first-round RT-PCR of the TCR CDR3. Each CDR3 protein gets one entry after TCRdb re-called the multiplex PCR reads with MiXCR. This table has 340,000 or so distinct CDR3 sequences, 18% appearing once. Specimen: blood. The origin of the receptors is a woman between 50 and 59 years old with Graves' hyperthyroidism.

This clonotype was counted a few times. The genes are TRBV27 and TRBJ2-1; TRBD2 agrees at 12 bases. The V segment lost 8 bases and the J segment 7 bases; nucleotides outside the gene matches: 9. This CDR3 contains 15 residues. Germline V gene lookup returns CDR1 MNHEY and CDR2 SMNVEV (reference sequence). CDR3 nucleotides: TGTGCCAGCTACAAGGGCACTAGCGGGAGGAATGAGCAGTTCTTC. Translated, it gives CASYKGTSGRNEQFF.

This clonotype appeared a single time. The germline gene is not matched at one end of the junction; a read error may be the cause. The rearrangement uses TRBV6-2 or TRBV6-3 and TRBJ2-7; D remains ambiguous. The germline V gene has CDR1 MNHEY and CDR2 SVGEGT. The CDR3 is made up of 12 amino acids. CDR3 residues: CASSLPSYERYF. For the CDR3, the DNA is TGTGCCAGCAGCTTACCCTCCTACGAGCGGTACTTC.

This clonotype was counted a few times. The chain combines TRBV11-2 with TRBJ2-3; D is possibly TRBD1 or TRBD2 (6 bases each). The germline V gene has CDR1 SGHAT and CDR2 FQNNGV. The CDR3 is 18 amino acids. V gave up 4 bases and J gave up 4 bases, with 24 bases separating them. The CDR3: CASSSAADSGARADTQYF. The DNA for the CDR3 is TGTGCCAGCAGCTCGGCGGCGGATTCGGGGGCTAGGGCAGATACGCAGTATTTT.

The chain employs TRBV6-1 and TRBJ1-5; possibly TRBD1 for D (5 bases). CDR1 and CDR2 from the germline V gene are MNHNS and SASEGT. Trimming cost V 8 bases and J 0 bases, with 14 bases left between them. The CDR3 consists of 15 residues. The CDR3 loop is CASQGDRYSNQPQHF. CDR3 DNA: TGTGCCAGCCAGGGCGACAGATATAGCAATCAGCCCCAGCATTTT.

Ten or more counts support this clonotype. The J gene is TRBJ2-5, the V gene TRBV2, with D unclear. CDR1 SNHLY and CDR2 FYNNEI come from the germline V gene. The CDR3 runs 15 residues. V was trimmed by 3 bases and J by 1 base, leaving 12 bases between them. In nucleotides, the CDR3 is TGTGCCAGCAGTGACCCTGGCAGGACCCAAGAGACCCAGTACTTC. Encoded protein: CASSDPGRTQETQYF. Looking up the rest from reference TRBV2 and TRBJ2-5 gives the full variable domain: EPEVTQTPSHQVTQMGQEVILRCVPISNHLYFYWYRQILGQKVEFLVSFYNNEISEKSEIFDDQFSVERPDGSNFTLKIRSTKLEDSAMYFCASSDPGRTQETQYFGPGTRLLVL.

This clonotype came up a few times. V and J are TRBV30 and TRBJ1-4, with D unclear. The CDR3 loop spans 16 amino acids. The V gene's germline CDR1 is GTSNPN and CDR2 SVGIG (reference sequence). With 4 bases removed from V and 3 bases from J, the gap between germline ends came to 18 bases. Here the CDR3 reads CAWTPPYQWPNEKLFF. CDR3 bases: TGTGCCTGGACTCCACCTTATCAGTGGCCTAATGAAAAACTGTTTTTT. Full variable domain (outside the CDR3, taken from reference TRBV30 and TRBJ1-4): SQTIHQWPATLVQPVGSPLSLECTVEGTSNPNLYWYRQAAGRGLQLLFYSVGIGQISSEVPQNLSASRPQDRQFILSSKKLLLSDSGFYLCAWTPPYQWPNEKLFFGSGTQLSVL.